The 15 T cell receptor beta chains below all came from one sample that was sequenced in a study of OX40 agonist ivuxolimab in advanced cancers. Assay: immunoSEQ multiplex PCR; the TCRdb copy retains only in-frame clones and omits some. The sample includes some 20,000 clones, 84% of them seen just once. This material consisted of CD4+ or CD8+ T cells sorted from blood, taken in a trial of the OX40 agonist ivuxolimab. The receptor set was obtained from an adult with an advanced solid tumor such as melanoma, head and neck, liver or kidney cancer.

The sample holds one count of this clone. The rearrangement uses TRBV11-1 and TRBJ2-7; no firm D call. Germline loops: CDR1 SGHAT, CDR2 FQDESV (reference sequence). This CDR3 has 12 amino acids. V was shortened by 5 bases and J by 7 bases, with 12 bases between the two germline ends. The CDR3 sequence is CASSHGSIEQYF. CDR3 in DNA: TGTGCCAGCAGCCACGGGTCTATTGAGCAGTACTTC.

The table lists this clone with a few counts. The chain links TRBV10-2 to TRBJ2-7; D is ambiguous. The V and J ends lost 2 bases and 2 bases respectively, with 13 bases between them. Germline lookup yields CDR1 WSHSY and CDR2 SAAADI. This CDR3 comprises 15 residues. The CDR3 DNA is TGCGCCAGCAGTGAGGAGTGGCAGGCCACCTACGAGCAGTACTTC. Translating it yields CASSEEWQATYEQYF.

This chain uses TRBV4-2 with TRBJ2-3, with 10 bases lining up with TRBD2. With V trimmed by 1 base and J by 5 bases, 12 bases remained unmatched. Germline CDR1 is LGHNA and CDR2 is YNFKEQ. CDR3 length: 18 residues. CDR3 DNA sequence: TGTGCCAGCAGCCAAGGCCCCCACAAGCGGGGGGGCATAGATACGCAGTATTTT. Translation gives CASSQGPHKRGGIDTQYF.

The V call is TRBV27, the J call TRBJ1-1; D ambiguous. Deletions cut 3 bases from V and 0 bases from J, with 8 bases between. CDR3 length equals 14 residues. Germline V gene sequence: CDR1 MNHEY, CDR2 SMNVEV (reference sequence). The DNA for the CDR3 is TGTGCCAGCAGTTTCCTAACCATGAACACTGAAGCTTTCTTT. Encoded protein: CASSFLTMNTEAFF.

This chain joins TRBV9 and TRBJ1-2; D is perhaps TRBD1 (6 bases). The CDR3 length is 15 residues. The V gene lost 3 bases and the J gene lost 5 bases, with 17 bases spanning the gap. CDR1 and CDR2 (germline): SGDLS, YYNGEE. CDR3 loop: CASSAAQGGTYGYTF. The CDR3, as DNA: TGTGCCAGCAGCGCGGCCCAAGGGGGTACATATGGCTACACCTTC.

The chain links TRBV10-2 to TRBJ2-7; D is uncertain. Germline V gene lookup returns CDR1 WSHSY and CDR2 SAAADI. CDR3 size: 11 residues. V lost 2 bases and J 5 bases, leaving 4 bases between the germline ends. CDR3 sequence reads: CASSEGNEQYF. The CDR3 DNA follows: TGCGCCAGCAGTGAGGGTAACGAGCAGTACTTC.

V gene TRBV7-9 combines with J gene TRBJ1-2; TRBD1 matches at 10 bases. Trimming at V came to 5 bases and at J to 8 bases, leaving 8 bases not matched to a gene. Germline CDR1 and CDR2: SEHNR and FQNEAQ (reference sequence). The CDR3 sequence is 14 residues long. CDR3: CASSRDRGFWGYTF. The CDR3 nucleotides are TGTGCCAGCAGCCGGGACAGGGGTTTTTGGGGCTACACCTTC.

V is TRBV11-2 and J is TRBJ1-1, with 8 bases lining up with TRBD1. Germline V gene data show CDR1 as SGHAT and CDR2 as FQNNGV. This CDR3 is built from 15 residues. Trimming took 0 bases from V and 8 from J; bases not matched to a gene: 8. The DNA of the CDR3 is TGTGCCAGCAGCTTAGAGGAAACAGGGGGGACCGAAGCTTTCTTT. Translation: CASSLEETGGTEAFF.

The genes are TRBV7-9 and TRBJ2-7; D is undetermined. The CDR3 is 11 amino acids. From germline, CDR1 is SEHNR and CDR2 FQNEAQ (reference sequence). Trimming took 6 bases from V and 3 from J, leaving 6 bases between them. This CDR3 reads CASSLLYEQYF. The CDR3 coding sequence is TGTGCCAGCAGTCTTCTCTACGAGCAGTACTTC.

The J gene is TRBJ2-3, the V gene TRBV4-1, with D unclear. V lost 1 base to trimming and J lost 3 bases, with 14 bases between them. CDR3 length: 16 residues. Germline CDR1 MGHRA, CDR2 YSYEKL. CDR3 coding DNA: TGCGCCAGCAGCCAAGGTAGAGAATACGTAACAGATACGCAGTATTTT. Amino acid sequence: CASSQGREYVTDTQYF.

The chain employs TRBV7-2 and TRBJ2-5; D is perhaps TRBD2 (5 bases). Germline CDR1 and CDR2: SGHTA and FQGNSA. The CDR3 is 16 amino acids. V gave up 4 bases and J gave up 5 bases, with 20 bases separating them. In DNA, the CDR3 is TGTGCCAGCAGCTCGTATTCGGCCCTCCGAGGGGAGACCCAGTACTTC. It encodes CASSSYSALRGETQYF. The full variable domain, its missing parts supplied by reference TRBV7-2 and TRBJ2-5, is GAGVSQSPSNKVTEKGKDVELRCDPISGHTALYWYRQSLGQGLEFLIYFQGNSAPDKSGLPSDRFSAERTGGSVSTLTIQRTQQEDSAVYLCASSSYSALRGETQYFGPGTRLLVL.

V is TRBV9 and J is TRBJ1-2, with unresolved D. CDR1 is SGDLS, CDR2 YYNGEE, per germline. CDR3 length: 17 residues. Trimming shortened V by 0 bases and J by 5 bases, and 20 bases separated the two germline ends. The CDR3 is CASSVGGATWNPYGYTF. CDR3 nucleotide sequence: TGTGCCAGCAGCGTAGGAGGCGCCACTTGGAACCCATATGGCTACACCTTC.

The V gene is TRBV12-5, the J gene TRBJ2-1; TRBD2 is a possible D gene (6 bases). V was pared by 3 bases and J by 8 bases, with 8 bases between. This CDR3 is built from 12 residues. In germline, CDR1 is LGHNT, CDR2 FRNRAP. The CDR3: CASGFSGDEQFF. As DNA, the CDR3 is TGTGCTAGTGGTTTTTCGGGGGATGAGCAGTTCTTC.

CDR3 nucleotides: TGTGCCAGCAGTTTATCCAGAACCTACGAGCAGTACTTC. It translates to CASSLSRTYEQYF. The rearrangement links TRBV27 to TRBJ2-7; D is ambiguous. Germline V gives CDR1 MNHEY, CDR2 SMNVEV (reference sequence). Trimming pared 0 bases from V and 2 bases from J, leaving 5 bases between. The CDR3 contains 13 residues.

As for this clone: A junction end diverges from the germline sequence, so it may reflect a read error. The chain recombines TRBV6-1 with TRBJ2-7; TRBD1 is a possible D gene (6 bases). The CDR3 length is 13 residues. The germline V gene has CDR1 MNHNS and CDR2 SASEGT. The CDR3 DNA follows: TGTGCCAGCAGTGAATGGGGAGTTCTGGACAGCCACTTC. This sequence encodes CASSEWGVLDSHF.